Each of the 5 T cell receptor beta chains below was sequenced from the same sample in a study of cytomegalovirus exposure and HLA in healthy donors. The primer mix had 60 Vbeta and 13 Jbeta primers. Profiled with immunoSEQ multiplex PCR; TCRdb holds only in-frame clones, not every one. The data contain about 220,000 clones, around 80% of them seen just once; the ten biggest clones take up 0.71%. The source material was PBMCs. The receptors shown here come from a boy younger than 10 in good health and CMV-seronegative.

This chain connects TRBV4-1 to TRBJ1-2; D gene ambiguous. Trimming stripped 1 base from V and 8 bases from J, with 8 bases between. The germline CDR1 and CDR2 sequences are MGHRA and YSYEKL. The CDR3 is 12 amino acids. CDR3 bases: TGCGCCAGCAGCCAAGTGAGTTCAGGCTACACCTTC. It translates to CASSQVSSGYTF.

The rearrangement uses TRBV7-8 and TRBJ1-2; D gene uncertain. This CDR3 contains 14 residues. Germline V lookup: CDR1 SGHVS, CDR2 FQNEAQ. The ends were cut back, 5 bases at V and 8 bases at J, with 18 bases in the middle. CDR3: CASSHQKLTRGYTF. The DNA for the CDR3 is TGTGCCAGCAGCCACCAAAAGTTAACAAGAGGCTACACCTTC.

This chain connects TRBV6-5 to TRBJ2-7; D might be TRBD1 (5 bases). CDR3 length equals 15 residues. CDR1 and CDR2 from the germline V gene are MNHEY and SVGAGI. Trimming shortened V by 2 bases and J by 1 base, and 12 bases separated the two germline ends. CDR3 loop: CASSYTDSPSYEQYF. The CDR3 DNA is TGTGCCAGCAGTTACACCGACAGCCCTTCCTACGAGCAGTACTTC.

The chain uses TRBV5-4 and TRBJ2-7; D remains unclear. Germline lookup yields CDR1 SGHNT and CDR2 YYREEE (reference sequence). The CDR3 consists of 13 residues. The V end was cut by 4 bases, the J end by 3 bases, with 11 bases between. The CDR3 sequence: CASSPFPIYEQYF. DNA of the CDR3: TGTGCCAGCAGCCCATTTCCCATCTACGAGCAGTACTTC. The complete variable domain, with remaining parts taken from reference TRBV5-4 and TRBJ2-7, reads ETGVTQSPTHLIKTRGQQVTLRCSSQSGHNTVSWYQQALGQGPQFIFQYYREEENGRGNFPPRFSGLQFPNYSSELNVNALELDDSALYLCASSPFPIYEQYFGPGTRLTVT.

V gene TRBV29-1 combines with J gene TRBJ2-5, with a weak D call TRBD2 (6 bases). The CDR3 has 15 amino acids. Trimming took 6 bases from V and 0 from J, leaving 17 bases between them. Germline CDR1 is SQVTM and CDR2 is ANQGSEA. CDR3 loop: CSVTGTLVYQETQYF. In DNA form, the CDR3 reads TGCAGCGTCACCGGGACTCTCGTGTACCAAGAGACCCAGTACTTC.